This T cell receptor (beta chain) was sequenced in a study of Ad26.COV2.S vaccination and SARS-CoV-2 variants. Germline V gene data show CDR1 as LNHDA and CDR2 as SQIVND (reference sequence). CDR3 length: 14 residues. Trimming left V 6 bases short and J 7 bases short, with 15 bases between. The treatment here: about 20 received Ad26.COV2.S at low or high dose, single or two shots; about 5 received placebo; per-sample allocation not given. Collection of samples fell on day 63 after the first vaccine or placebo injection. Libraries were prepared by immunoSEQ multiplex PCR; TCRdb keeps only in-frame clonotypes and omits some of them. The sample consists of about 380,000 clones, about four fifths of them appearing once.

The sample consisted of peripheral blood, taken in a trial of Ad26.COV2.S vaccine versus placebo. The sequence came from a person between 18 and 65 years old who received the Ad26.COV2.S COVID-19 vaccine or a placebo. The chain carries TRBV19 and TRBJ2-2; D remains ambiguous. This chain's CDR3 is CASSPGPLGGELFF. In DNA form, the CDR3 reads TGTGCCAGTAGCCCGGGCCCTTTGGGCGGGGAGCTGTTTTTT. The full variable domain, in which reference TRBV19 and TRBJ2-2 provide the parts outside the CDR3, is DGGITQSPKYLFRKEGQNVTLSCEQNLNHDAMYWYRQDPGQGLRLIYYSQIVNDFQKGDIAEGYSVSREKKESFPLTVTSAQKNPTAFYLCASSPGPLGGELFFGEGSRLTVL.